Listed here are 32 T cell receptor beta chains from one sample, sequenced in a study of shared clonotypes between healthy human individuals. Produced via immunoSEQ multiplex PCR; TCRdb's table is partial and in-frame only. The table shows 780,000 or so clones, with 72% occurring only once. The sequencing sample was made of memory CD4+ T cells sorted from blood. Sample subset: CD45RA-negative fraction. Receptors originate from a woman aged 25 to 39 in good health.

There are a few counts of this clone. The chain uses TRBV29-1 and TRBJ1-5; D is undetermined. The CDR3 has 13 residues. Germline CDR1 reads SQVTM; CDR2 reads ANQGSEA. V was clipped by 6 bases and J by 2 bases, with 11 bases between them. The CDR3 here is CSVASGGNQPQHF. Here the CDR3 DNA reads TGCAGCGTCGCCTCTGGGGGCAATCAGCCCCAGCATTTT. Filled out from reference TRBV29-1 and TRBJ1-5, the complete variable domain reads SAVISQKPSRDICQRGTSLTIQCQVDSQVTMMFWYRQQPGQSLTLIATANQGSEATYESGFVIDKFPISRPNLTFSTLTVSNMSPEDSSIYLCSVASGGNQPQHFGDGTRLSIL.

The rearrangement uses TRBV28 and TRBJ2-1, with 10 positions matching TRBD2. Trimming at V came to 6 bases and at J to 4 bases, leaving 9 bases not matched to a gene. Germline CDR1 and CDR2: MDHEN and SYDVKM. This CDR3 spans 16 amino acids. Here the CDR3 reads CASSAASSGSYNEQFF. CDR3 DNA sequence: TGTGCCAGCAGCGCCGCGTCTAGCGGGAGTTACAATGAGCAGTTCTTC.

The J gene is TRBJ2-2, the V gene TRBV5-1, with 8 bases fitting TRBD2. In germline, CDR1 is SGHRS, CDR2 YFSETQ. The CDR3 is made up of 16 amino acids. After removal of 6 bases from V and 3 bases from J, the junction contained 10 bases not matched to a gene. CDR3 in DNA: TGCGCCAGCACGTTAGGGGCGGGAGGCGACACCGGGGAGCTGTTTTTT. Amino acids: CASTLGAGGDTGELFF.

The chain recombines TRBV28 with TRBJ2-5, with D unresolved. The J call may be faulty, since TRBJ2-7 better matches the DNA end. The germline gives CDR1 MDHEN, CDR2 SYDVKM. This CDR3 is 11 amino acids long. The CDR3 sequence: CASRNRVEQYF. CDR3 DNA: TGTGCCAGCAGGAATAGGGTCGAGCAGTACTTC.

In the case of this clone: A much larger clone differs by one base, so this may be a read error. The chain is built from TRBV21-1 and TRBJ2-7; TRBD2, the table's D call, lacks a check against the DNA. TRBV21-1 is listed as a pseudogene. The CDR3 loop spans 11 amino acids. The CDR3 loop reads CASSLTYEQYF. The DNA for the CDR3 is TGTGCCAGCAGCTTAACCTACGAGCAGTACTTC.

V and J are TRBV18 and TRBJ2-5; 7 nucleotides match TRBD2. The CDR3 covers 15 residues. V was clipped by 7 bases and J by 2 bases; unmatched bases: 10. Germline CDR1 KGHSH, CDR2 LQKENI. In DNA form, the CDR3 reads TGTGCCAGCTTTGAAAGACTAGCCGAACAAGAGACCCAGTACTTC. Translation: CASFERLAEQETQYF.

The chain has TRBV19 and TRBJ1-1; D remains ambiguous. V shed 5 bases and J shed 3 bases, with 10 bases lying between them. The V gene's germline CDR1 is LNHDA and CDR2 SQIVND (reference sequence). This CDR3 comprises 13 residues. As DNA, the CDR3 is TGTGCCAGTAGTCTACGGTCCGACACTGAAGCTTTCTTT. It translates to CASSLRSDTEAFF.

The J gene is TRBJ1-2, the V gene TRBV7-2; 7 nucleotides align to TRBD1. CDR1 is SGHTA and CDR2 is FQGNSA in the germline V gene. This CDR3 is built from 13 residues. After removal of 5 bases from V and 6 bases from J, the junction contained 6 bases not matched to a gene. The CDR3 loop is CASSLDRAHGYTF. As DNA, the CDR3 is TGTGCCAGCAGCCTCGACAGGGCCCATGGCTACACCTTC.

The J gene is TRBJ1-1, the V gene TRBV27, with D possibly matching TRBD1 (5 bases). This CDR3 contains 12 residues. The V end was cut by 5 bases, the J end by 7 bases, with 11 bases between. Germline V lookup: CDR1 MNHEY, CDR2 SMNVEV (reference sequence). The CDR3 reads CASSRRDGEAFF. CDR3 DNA: TGTGCCAGCAGTCGCCGGGACGGTGAAGCTTTCTTT.

A single count supports this clone. V usage is TRBV19 and J usage is TRBJ2-3, with 8 bases aligning to TRBD2. The CDR3 is 15 amino acids. Germline V gene lookup returns CDR1 LNHDA and CDR2 SQIVND (reference sequence). The V and J ends lost 6 bases and 1 base, in that order; junction bases with no gene match: 6. The DNA of the CDR3 is TGTGCCAGTAGATCGGGACTAGGGGGCACAGATACGCAGTATTTT. Protein product: CASRSGLGGTDTQYF.

This chain uses TRBV6-1 with TRBJ2-2, with TRBD1 matching over 11 bases. Trimming cost V 8 bases and J 7 bases; bases outside gene matches: 6. This CDR3 is 14 amino acids long. CDR1 and CDR2 from the germline V gene are MNHNS and SASEGT. DNA of the CDR3: TGTGCCAGCTTCGGACAGGGGGCGGGCGGGGAGCTGTTTTTT. As protein: CASFGQGAGGELFF.

The chain couples TRBV10-2 to TRBJ2-2; TRBD2 aligns across 11 bases. The V segment lost 4 bases and the J segment 7 bases; nucleotides outside the gene matches: 14. The V gene's germline CDR1 is WSHSY and CDR2 SAAADI. CDR3 size: 18 residues. The chain's CDR3 is CASSGGLAGGKVGGELFF. The CDR3 DNA reads as TGCGCCAGCAGTGGAGGGCTAGCGGGAGGAAAGGTGGGCGGGGAGCTGTTTTTT.

This chain links TRBV5-4 with TRBJ2-3, with D hard to call. This CDR3 is built from 15 residues. V was clipped by 0 bases and J by 2 bases, with 10 bases between them. Germline loops: CDR1 SGHNT, CDR2 YYREEE (reference sequence). CDR3 protein: CASSLDGVNTDTQYF. CDR3 nucleotides: TGTGCCAGCAGCTTGGATGGGGTTAACACAGATACGCAGTATTTT.

Worth noting for this clone: Other nucleotide sequences in the sample specify the same CDR3. The chain joins TRBV18 to TRBJ2-7; D possibly corresponds to TRBD1 (6 bases). The V end lost 3 bases, the J end lost 3 bases, and 12 bases lay between the germline ends. This CDR3 comprises 14 residues. The germline V gene has CDR1 KGHSH and CDR2 LQKENI. The CDR3 here is CASSPGTSGYEQYF. DNA of the CDR3: TGTGCCAGCTCACCGGGGACAAGCGGCTACGAGCAGTACTTC.

This chain connects TRBV19 to TRBJ2-5; D ambiguous. The CDR3 covers 14 residues. V lost 5 bases and J 1 base, leaving 11 bases between the germline ends. CDR1 LNHDA and CDR2 SQIVND come from the germline V gene (reference sequence). The CDR3 sequence: CASSPNSLQETQYF. CDR3 nucleotide sequence: TGTGCCAGTAGTCCCAACAGCCTCCAAGAGACCCAGTACTTC. The full variable domain, completed using reference TRBV19 and TRBJ2-5, is DGGITQSPKYLFRKEGQNVTLSCEQNLNHDAMYWYRQDPGQGLRLIYYSQIVNDFQKGDIAEGYSVSREKKESFPLTVTSAQKNPTAFYLCASSPNSLQETQYFGPGTRLLVL.

This chain joins TRBV7-2 and TRBJ1-1; D might be TRBD1 (5 bases). Germline V gene data show CDR1 as SGHTA and CDR2 as FQGNSA. There are 12 residues in the CDR3. Trimming cost V 1 base and J 9 bases, with 9 bases left between them. CDR3 nucleotides: TGTGCCAGCAGCTTAGTTGTGGGACAAGCTTTCTTT. It is translated as CASSLVVGQAFF.

The chain combines TRBV21-1 with TRBJ2-5; the D call of TRBD1 is as the table states it, not checked on the DNA. TRBJ2-7 matches the DNA end more closely, so the J call is doubtful. TRBV21-1 constitutes a pseudogene. The CDR3 sequence is 15 residues long. The CDR3 spells CASTQRTGSSYEQYF. The CDR3 bases are TGTGCCAGCACCCAACGGACAGGCAGCTCCTACGAGCAGTACTTC.

The gene calls are TRBV6-4 and TRBJ2-1; possibly TRBD1 or TRBD2 for D (6 bases each). The CDR3 spans 14 residues. With 11 bases removed from V and 3 bases from J, the gap between germline ends came to 17 bases. Looked up from germline, CDR1 is MRHNA and CDR2 is SNTAGT. The CDR3 loop reads CARGRQDHYNEQFF. The CDR3 DNA sequence: TGTGCCCGGGGGAGACAGGACCACTACAATGAGCAGTTCTTC.

This clone has a handful of counts. The rearrangement joins TRBV6-6 to TRBJ2-1; TRBD1 might be the D (5 bases). CDR1 is MNHNY and CDR2 is SVGAGI in the germline V gene (reference sequence). V was shortened by 6 bases and J by 0 bases, with 9 bases between the two germline ends. This CDR3 has 14 residues. Here the CDR3 reads CASSPTGSYNEQFF. CDR3 nucleotides: TGTGCCAGCAGCCCAACAGGCTCCTACAATGAGCAGTTCTTC.

The rearrangement joins TRBV25-1 to TRBJ1-2; D not resolved. The CDR3 has 11 amino acids. Germline V gene data show CDR1 as MGHDK and CDR2 as SYGVNS. Deletions cut 8 bases from V and 4 bases from J, with 8 bases between. CDR3: CASSWGYGYTF. Here the CDR3 DNA reads TGTGCCAGCTCCTGGGGCTATGGCTACACCTTC.

V is TRBV21-1 and J is TRBJ2-5; the table's D call TRBD2 went unverified against the DNA. TRBV21-1 counts as a pseudogene. The CDR3 has 16 residues. CDR3 sequence reads: CASSKRLAGGRETQYF. DNA of the CDR3: TGTGCCAGCAGCAAGAGGCTAGCGGGAGGGAGGGAGACCCAGTACTTC.

This clone was detected only a few times. The sample has other DNA sequences that encode this CDR3 too. CDR3 nucleotide sequence: TGTGCCAGCAGTGCCCAGATAAACTATGGCTACACCTTC. Translated: CASSAQINYGYTF. The chain couples TRBV6-1 to TRBJ1-2, with no clear D. Looked up from germline, CDR1 is MNHNS and CDR2 is SASEGT. V lost 4 bases to trimming and J lost 2 bases, with 8 bases between them. This CDR3 has 13 amino acids.

The chain carries TRBV6-5 and TRBJ2-7, with D perhaps matching TRBD2 (6 bases). Per the germline V gene, CDR1 is MNHEY and CDR2 is SVGAGI. V shed 8 bases and J shed 1 base, with 15 bases lying between them. The CDR3 has 14 residues. The CDR3 DNA sequence: TGTGCCAGCCAGTTACTCGGGAGTTCCTACGAGCAGTACTTC. The encoded protein is CASQLLGSSYEQYF.

J is TRBJ2-5 and V is TRBV5-1; 9 bases map to TRBD1. CDR3 size: 14 residues. Germline lookup yields CDR1 SGHRS and CDR2 YFSETQ. The junction had 6 bases not matched to a gene; V was cut back by 5 bases and J by 4 bases. CDR3 sequence (DNA): TGCGCCAGCAGTCCCGGGACAGGGCTAGAGACCCAGTACTTC. This gives the protein CASSPGTGLETQYF. The whole variable domain, filled in from reference TRBV5-1 and TRBJ2-5, reads KAGVTQTPRYLIKTRGQQVTLSCSPISGHRSVSWYQQTPGQGLQFLFEYFSETQRNKGNFPGRFSGRQFSNSRSEMNVSTLELGDSALYLCASSPGTGLETQYFGPGTRLLVL.

The chain links TRBV28 to TRBJ1-1; D is possibly TRBD1 (5 bases). The CDR3 consists of 14 residues. The V end was cut by 5 bases, the J end by 5 bases, with 15 bases between. Germline loops: CDR1 MDHEN, CDR2 SYDVKM. The CDR3 protein is CASSPAPGVTEAFF. The DNA for the CDR3 is TGTGCCAGCAGTCCGGCTCCGGGGGTGACTGAAGCTTTCTTT. Variable domain in full (rest from reference TRBV28 and TRBJ1-1): DVKVTQSSRYLVKRTGEKVFLECVQDMDHENMFWYRQDPGLGLRLIYFSYDVKMKEKGDIPEGYSVSREKKERFSLILESASTNQTSMYLCASSPAPGVTEAFFGQGTRLTVV.

V and J are TRBV28 and TRBJ2-6, with D maybe TRBD2 (5 bases). The V and J ends lost 2 bases and 2 bases respectively, with 10 bases between them. The CDR3 consists of 16 residues. CDR1 is MDHEN and CDR2 is SYDVKM in the germline V gene. The chain's CDR3 is CASSLPSEAGANVLTF. The CDR3 region has the DNA TGTGCCAGCAGTTTACCCTCGGAGGCTGGGGCCAACGTCCTGACTTTC. Full variable domain (missing parts from reference TRBV28 and TRBJ2-6): DVKVTQSSRYLVKRTGEKVFLECVQDMDHENMFWYRQDPGLGLRLIYFSYDVKMKEKGDIPEGYSVSREKKERFSLILESASTNQTSMYLCASSLPSEAGANVLTFGAGSRLTVL.

There are a few counts of this clone. The chain has TRBV7-5 and TRBJ2-3; the D call of TRBD2 is as the table states it, not checked on the DNA. TRBV7-5 is noted as a pseudogene. The CDR3 extends over 16 amino acids. CDR3 sequence (DNA): TGTGTCAGAAGCTTAGACAAAGGAGGGTCATCAGATACGCAGTATTTT. Protein product: CVRSLDKGGSSDTQYF.

This clone was found once. The gene calls are TRBV5-4 and TRBJ1-1, with 12 bases identical to TRBD1. The CDR3 contains 15 residues. The germline V gene encodes CDR1 SGHNT and CDR2 YYREEE (reference sequence). After removal of 0 bases from V and 7 bases from J, the junction contained 4 bases not matched to a gene. The CDR3 DNA is TGTGCCAGCAGCTTGGGGGGGACAGGGGGCGTTGAAGCTTTCTTT. Its translation is CASSLGGTGGVEAFF.

The rearrangement links TRBV4-2 to TRBJ2-1, with TRBD2 identical over 10 bases. CDR1 LGHNA and CDR2 YNFKEQ come from the germline V gene. V trimming: 1 base; J trimming: 5 bases; junction bases outside the gene matches: 8. The CDR3 loop spans 17 amino acids. The CDR3 is CASSQGGLAGADNEQFF. The DNA for the CDR3 is TGTGCCAGCAGCCAAGGGGGGCTAGCGGGGGCTGACAATGAGCAGTTCTTC.

This clone came up a few times. CDR3 nucleotide sequence: TGTGCCAGCAGCGTAGGCCAGCAGGTTAACACCGGGGAGCTGTTTTTT. Its protein is CASSVGQQVNTGELFF. This sequence joins TRBV9 and TRBJ2-2, with D unresolved. V lost 0 bases, J lost 2 bases, and 11 bases lay in between. Germline CDR1 and CDR2: SGDLS and YYNGEE. The CDR3 totals 16 residues. Looking up the rest from reference TRBV9 and TRBJ2-2 gives the full variable domain: DSGVTQTPKHLITATGQRVTLRCSPRSGDLSVYWYQQSLDQGLQFLIQYYNGEERAKGNILERFSAQQFPDLHSELNLSSLELGDSALYFCASSVGQQVNTGELFFGEGSRLTVL.

The chain has TRBV15 and TRBJ2-1, with D perhaps TRBD1 (6 bases). This CDR3 has 17 amino acids. The germline gives CDR1 LNHNV, CDR2 YYDKDF (reference sequence). V was cut by 1 base and J by 2 bases, with 15 bases left in between. The CDR3 region is CATSRGRRGITYNEQFF. The CDR3 DNA sequence: TGTGCCACCAGCAGAGGAAGAAGGGGGATCACCTACAATGAGCAGTTCTTC.

Of note for this clone: The likely explanation is a read error, given a far larger clone one base away. Other DNA sequences in this sample translate to the same CDR3. The V gene is TRBV6-6, the J gene TRBJ1-2; D not resolved. Germline assignment: CDR1 MNHNY and CDR2 SVGAGI (reference sequence). The CDR3 is 12 residues long. This CDR3 reads CASSPTDYGYTF. CDR3 nucleotides: TGTGCTAGCAGTCCAACGGACTATGGCTACACCTTC.